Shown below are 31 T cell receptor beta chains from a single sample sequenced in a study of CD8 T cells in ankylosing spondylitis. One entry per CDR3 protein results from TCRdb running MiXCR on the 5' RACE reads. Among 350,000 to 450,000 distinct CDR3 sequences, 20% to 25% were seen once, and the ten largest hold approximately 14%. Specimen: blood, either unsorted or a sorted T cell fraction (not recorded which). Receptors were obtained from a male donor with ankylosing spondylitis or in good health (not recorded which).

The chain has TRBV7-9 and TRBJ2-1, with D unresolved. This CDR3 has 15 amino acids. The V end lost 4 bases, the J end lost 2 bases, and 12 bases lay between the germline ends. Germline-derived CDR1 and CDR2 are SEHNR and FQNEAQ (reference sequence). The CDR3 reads CASSSPLRAYNEQFF. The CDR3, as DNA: TGTGCCAGCAGCTCCCCGCTCCGGGCCTACAATGAGCAGTTCTTC. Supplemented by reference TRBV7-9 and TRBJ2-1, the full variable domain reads DTGVSQNPRHKITKRGQNVTFRCDPISEHNRLYWYRQTLGQGPEFLTYFQNEAQLEKSRLLSDRFSAERPKGSFSTLEIQRTEQGDSAMYLCASSSPLRAYNEQFFGPGTRLTVL.

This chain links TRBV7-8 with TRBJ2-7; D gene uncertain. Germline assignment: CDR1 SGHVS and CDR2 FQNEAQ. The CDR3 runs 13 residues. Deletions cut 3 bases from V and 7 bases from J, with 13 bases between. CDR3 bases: TGTGCCAGCAGCTTCCGAATAGATGGGGAGCAGTACTTC. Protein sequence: CASSFRIDGEQYF.

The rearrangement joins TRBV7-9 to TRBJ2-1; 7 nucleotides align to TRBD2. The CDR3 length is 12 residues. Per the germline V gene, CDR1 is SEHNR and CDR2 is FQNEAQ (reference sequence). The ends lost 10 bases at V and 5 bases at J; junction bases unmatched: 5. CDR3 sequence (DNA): TGTGCCAACCGGGGGGAACACAATGAGCAGTTCTTC. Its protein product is CANRGEHNEQFF.

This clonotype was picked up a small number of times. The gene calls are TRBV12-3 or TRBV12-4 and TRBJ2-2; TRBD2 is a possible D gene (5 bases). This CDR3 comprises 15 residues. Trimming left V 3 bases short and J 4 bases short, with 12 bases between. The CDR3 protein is CASSFRPAGTGELFF. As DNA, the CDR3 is TGTGCCAGCAGTTTCCGGCCGGCGGGCACCGGGGAGCTGTTTTTT.

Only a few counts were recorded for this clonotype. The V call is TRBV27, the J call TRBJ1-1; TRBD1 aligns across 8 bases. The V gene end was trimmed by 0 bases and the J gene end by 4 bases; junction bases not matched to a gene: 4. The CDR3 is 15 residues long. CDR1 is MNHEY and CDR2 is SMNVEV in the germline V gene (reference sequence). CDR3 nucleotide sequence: TGTGCCAGCAGTTTATCCACAACAGGGGGCACTGAAGCTTTCTTT. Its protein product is CASSLSTTGGTEAFF.

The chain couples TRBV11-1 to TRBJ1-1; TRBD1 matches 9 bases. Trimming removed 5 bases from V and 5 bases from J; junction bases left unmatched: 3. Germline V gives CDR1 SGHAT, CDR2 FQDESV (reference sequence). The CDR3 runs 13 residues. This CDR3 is CASSGQGSTEAFF. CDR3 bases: TGTGCCAGCAGCGGACAGGGGTCGACTGAAGCTTTCTTT. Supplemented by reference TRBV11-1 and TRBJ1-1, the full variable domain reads EAEVAQSPRYKITEKSQAVAFWCDPISGHATLYWYRQILGQGPELLVQFQDESVVDDSQLPKDRFSAERLKGVDSTLKIQPAELGDSAMYLCASSGQGSTEAFFGQGTRLTVV.

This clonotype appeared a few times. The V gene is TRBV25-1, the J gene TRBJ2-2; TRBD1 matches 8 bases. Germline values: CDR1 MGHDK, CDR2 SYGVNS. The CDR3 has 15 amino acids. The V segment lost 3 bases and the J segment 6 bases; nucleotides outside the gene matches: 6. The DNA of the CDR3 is TGTGCCAGCAGTGACTACCCGACAGGGGCCGGGGAGCTGTTTTTT. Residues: CASSDYPTGAGELFF.

The chain's CDR3 is CASSPGTGGEETQYF. The DNA for the CDR3 is TGTGCCAGCAGTCCCGGGACAGGGGGGGAAGAGACCCAGTACTTC. The chain uses TRBV12-3 or TRBV12-4 and TRBJ2-5; 11 nucleotides agree with TRBD1. This CDR3 has 15 amino acids. V lost 5 bases and J lost 3; bases outside the gene matches: 5.

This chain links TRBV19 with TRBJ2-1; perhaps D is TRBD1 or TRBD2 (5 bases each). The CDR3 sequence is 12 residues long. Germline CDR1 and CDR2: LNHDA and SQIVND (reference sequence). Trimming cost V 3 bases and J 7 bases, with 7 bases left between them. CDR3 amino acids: CASSIWGNEQFF. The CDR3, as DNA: TGTGCCAGTAGTATCTGGGGGAATGAGCAGTTCTTC.

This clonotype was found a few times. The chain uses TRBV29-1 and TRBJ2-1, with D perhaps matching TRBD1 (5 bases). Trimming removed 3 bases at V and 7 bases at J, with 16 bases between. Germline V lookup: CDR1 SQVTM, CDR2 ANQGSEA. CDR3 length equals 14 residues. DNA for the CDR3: TGCAGCGTTGATCATCAGGGCGTGGCGAATGAGCAGTTCTTC. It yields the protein CSVDHQGVANEQFF.

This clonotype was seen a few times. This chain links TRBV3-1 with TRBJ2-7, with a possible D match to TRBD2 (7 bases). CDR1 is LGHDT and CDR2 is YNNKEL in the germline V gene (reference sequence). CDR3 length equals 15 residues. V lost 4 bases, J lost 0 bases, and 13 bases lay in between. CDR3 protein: CASSLGGRLSYEQYF. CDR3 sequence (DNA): TGTGCCAGCAGCCTGGGGGGGCGTCTCTCCTACGAGCAGTACTTC.

The CDR3 bases are TGTGCCAGCACTCAAGGGTCAAGGGGGAACACTGAAGCTTTCTTT. Its protein product is CASTQGSRGNTEAFF. The chain has TRBV3-1 and TRBJ1-1; D possibly corresponds to TRBD1 (5 bases). Germline CDR1 reads LGHDT; CDR2 reads YNNKEL (reference sequence). The CDR3 runs to 15 residues. V was clipped by 7 bases and J by 1 base, with 16 bases between them.

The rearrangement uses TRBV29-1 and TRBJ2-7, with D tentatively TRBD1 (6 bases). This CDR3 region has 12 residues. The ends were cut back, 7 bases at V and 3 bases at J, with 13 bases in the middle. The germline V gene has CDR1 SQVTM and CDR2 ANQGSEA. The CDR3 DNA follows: TGCAGCGAACCACAGGGACACTACGAGCAGTACTTC. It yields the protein CSEPQGHYEQYF.

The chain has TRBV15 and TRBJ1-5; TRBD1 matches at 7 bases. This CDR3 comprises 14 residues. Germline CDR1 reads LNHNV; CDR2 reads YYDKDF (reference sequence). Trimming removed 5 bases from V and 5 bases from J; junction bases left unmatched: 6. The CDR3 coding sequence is TGTGCCACCAGCTTGGACAGGATCTATCAGCCCCAGCATTTT. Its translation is CATSLDRIYQPQHF.

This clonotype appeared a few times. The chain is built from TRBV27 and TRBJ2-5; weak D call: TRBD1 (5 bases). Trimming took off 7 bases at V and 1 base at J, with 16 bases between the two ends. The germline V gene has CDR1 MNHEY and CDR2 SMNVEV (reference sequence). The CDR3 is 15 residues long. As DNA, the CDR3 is TGTGCCAGCATGGTCTGGGGCAGTAGCCAAGAGACCCAGTACTTC. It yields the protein CASMVWGSSQETQYF.

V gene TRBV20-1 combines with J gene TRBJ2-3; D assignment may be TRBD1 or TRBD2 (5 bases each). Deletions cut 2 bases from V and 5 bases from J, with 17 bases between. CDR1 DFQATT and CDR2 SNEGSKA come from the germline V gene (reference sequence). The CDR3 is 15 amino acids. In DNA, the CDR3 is TGCAGTGCTAGACCGAGGGAGACAGAAGTAGATACGCAGTATTTT. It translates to CSARPRETEVDTQYF.

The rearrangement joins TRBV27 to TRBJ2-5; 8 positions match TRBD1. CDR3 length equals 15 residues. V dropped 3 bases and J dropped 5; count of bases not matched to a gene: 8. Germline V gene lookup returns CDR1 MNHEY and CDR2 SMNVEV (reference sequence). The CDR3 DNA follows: TGTGCCAGCAGTTTCGGGACAGGCAGCAGGGAGACCCAGTACTTC. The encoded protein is CASSFGTGSRETQYF.

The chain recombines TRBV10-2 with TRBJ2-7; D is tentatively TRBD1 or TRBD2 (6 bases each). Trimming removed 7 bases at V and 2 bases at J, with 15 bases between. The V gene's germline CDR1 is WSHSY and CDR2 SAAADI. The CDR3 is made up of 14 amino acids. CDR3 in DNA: TGCGCCAGCACCCAGCCGGGGGCAGCCTACGAGCAGTACTTC. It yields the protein CASTQPGAAYEQYF.

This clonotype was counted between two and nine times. The CDR3 nucleotides read TGTGCCAGCAGCGAACTGGACCTGGTGGATGAGCAGTTCTTC. Amino acid sequence: CASSELDLVDEQFF. V usage is TRBV7-6 and J usage is TRBJ2-1; D is unclear. Germline-derived CDR1 and CDR2 are SGHVS and FNYEAQ. CDR3 size: 14 residues. Trimming took off 5 bases at V and 8 bases at J, with 16 bases between the two ends.

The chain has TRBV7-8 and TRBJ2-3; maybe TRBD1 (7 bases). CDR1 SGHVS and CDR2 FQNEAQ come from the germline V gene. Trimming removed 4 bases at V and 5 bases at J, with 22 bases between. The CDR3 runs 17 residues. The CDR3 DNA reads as TGTGCCAGCAGCTACCACGGACAGGAGGGTGTGGTAGATACGCAGTATTTT. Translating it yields CASSYHGQEGVVDTQYF.

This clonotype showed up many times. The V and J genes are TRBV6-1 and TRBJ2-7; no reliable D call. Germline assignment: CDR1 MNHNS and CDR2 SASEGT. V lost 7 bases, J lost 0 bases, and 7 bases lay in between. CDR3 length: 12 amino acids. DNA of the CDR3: TGTGCCAGCACCGGAGCCTCCTACGAGCAGTACTTC. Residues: CASTGASYEQYF.

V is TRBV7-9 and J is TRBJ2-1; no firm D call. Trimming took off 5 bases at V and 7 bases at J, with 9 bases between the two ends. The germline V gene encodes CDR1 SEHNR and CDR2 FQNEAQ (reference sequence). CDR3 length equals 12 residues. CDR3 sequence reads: CASSPLWNEQFF. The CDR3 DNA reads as TGTGCCAGCAGCCCCCTATGGAATGAGCAGTTCTTC.

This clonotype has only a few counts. The CDR3 bases are TGTGCCAGCGGCCCAGGGACAGATACGCAGTATTTT. This encodes CASGPGTDTQYF. The chain carries TRBV12-3 or TRBV12-4 and TRBJ2-3; D is perhaps TRBD1 (5 bases). CDR3 size: 12 residues. V shed 8 bases and J shed 3 bases, with 9 bases lying between them.

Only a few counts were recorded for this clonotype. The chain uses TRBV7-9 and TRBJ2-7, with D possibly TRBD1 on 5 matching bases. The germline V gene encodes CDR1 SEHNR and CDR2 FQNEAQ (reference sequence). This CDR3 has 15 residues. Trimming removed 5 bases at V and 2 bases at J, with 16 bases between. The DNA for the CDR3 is TGTGCCAGCAGCCCCCCGGCAGGGAATCCCTACGAGCAGTACTTC. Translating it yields CASSPPAGNPYEQYF.

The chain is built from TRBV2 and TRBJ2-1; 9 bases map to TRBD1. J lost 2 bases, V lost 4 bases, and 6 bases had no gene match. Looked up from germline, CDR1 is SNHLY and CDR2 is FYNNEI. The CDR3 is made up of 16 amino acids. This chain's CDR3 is CASSGTGTGPYNEQFF. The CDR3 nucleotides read TGTGCCAGCAGTGGTACCGGGACAGGGCCCTACAATGAGCAGTTCTTC.

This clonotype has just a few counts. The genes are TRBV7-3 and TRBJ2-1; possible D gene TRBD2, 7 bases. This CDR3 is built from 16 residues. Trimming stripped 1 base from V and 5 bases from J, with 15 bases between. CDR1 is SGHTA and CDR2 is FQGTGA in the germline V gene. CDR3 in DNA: TGTGCCAGCAGCTTAATTCGGGGGGCCGGCGACAATGAGCAGTTCTTC. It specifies CASSLIRGAGDNEQFF.

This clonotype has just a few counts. CDR3 sequence: CATQKPATGPGSETQYF. CDR3 coding DNA: TGTGCCACGCAGAAACCGGCAACAGGGCCTGGTAGCGAGACCCAGTACTTC. This rearrangement joins TRBV28 to TRBJ2-5; D is perhaps TRBD1 (6 bases). The CDR3 totals 17 residues. Germline CDR1 reads MDHEN; CDR2 reads SYDVKM. The V gene lost 10 bases and the J gene lost 5 bases, with 29 bases spanning the gap.

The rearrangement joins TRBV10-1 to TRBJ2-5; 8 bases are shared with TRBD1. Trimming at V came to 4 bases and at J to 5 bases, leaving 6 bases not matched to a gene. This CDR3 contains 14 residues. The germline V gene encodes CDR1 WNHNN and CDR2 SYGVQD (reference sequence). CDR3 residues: CASSVDRVTETQYF. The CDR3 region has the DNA TGCGCCAGCAGTGTGGACAGGGTTACGGAGACCCAGTACTTC.

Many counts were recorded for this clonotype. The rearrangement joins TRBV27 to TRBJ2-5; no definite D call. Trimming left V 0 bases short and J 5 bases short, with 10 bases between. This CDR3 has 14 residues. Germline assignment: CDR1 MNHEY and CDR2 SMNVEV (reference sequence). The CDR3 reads CASSLSVGAETQYF. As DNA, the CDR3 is TGTGCCAGCAGTTTATCGGTTGGAGCGGAGACCCAGTACTTC.

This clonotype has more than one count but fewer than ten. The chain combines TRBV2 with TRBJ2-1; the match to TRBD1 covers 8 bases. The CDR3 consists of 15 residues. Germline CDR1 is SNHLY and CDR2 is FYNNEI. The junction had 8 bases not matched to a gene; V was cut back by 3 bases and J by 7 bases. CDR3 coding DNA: TGTGCCAGCAGTGACTGGAGACAGGGGAGGAATGAGCAGTTCTTC. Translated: CASSDWRQGRNEQFF.

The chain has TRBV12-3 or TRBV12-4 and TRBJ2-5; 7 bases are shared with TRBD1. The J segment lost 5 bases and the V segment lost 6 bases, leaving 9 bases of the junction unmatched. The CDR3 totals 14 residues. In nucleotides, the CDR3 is TGTGCCAGCAGCACCGCCGACAGGGATGAGACCCAGTACTTC. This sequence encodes CASSTADRDETQYF.